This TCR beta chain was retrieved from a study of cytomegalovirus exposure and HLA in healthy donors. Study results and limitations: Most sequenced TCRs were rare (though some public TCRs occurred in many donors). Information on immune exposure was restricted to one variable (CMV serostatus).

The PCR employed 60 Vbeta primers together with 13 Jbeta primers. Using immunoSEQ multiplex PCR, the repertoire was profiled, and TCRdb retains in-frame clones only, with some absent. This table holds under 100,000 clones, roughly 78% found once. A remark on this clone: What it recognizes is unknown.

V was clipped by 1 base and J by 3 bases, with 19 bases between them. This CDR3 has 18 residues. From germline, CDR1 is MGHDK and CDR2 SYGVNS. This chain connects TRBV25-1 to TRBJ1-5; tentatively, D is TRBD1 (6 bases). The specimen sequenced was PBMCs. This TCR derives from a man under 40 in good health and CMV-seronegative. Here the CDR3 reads CASSESGTLANINQPQHF. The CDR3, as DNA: TGTGCCAGCAGTGAATCGGGGACACTGGCAAATATCAATCAGCCCCAGCATTTT.